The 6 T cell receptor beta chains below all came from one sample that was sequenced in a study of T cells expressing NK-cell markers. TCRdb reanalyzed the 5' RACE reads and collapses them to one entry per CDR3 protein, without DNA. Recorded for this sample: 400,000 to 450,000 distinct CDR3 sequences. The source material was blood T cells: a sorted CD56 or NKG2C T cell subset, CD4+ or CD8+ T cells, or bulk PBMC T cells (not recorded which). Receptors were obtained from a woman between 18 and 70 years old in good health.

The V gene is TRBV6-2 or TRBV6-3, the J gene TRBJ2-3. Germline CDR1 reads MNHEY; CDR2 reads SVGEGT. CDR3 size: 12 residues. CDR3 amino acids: CASSPDWSTQYF.

CDR3 loop: CSAPAIDGAGTQYF. V gene TRBV20-1 combines with J gene TRBJ2-3; checking the TCRdb D call of TRBD1 is not possible without DNA. The length of the CDR3 is 14 residues. The V gene's germline CDR1 is DFQATT and CDR2 SNEGSKA (reference sequence).

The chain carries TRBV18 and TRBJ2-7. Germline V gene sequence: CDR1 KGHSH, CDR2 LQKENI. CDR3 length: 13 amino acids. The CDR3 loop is CASSPPTSYEQYF.

The CDR3 loop reads CASTRGQGVHEQYF. V gene TRBV12-3 or TRBV12-4 combines with J gene TRBJ2-7; TCRdb proposes TRBD1, but this gene call is untestable without DNA. The length of the CDR3 is 14 residues.

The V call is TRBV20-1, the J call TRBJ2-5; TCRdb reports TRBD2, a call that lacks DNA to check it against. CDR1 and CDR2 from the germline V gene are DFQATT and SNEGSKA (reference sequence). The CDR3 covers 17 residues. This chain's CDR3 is CSARPPKRGMYQETQYF.

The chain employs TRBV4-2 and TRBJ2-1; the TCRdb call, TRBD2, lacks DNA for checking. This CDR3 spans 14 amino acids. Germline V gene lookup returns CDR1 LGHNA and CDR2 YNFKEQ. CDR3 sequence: CASSQVSSEHEQFF.